The clone carrying this T cell receptor (beta chain) has just one count. Using immunoSEQ multiplex PCR, the repertoire was profiled, and TCRdb retains in-frame clones only, with some absent. The sample carries some 19,000 clones, 70% to 90% recorded once. The data are from a study of preoperative IRX-2 immunotherapy in early breast cancer. Treatment reported: preoperative locoregional IRX-2 cytokine immunotherapy. Patients received preoperative, locoregional IRX-2 cytokine immunotherapy in a phase Ib study. The CDR3 consists of 21 residues. After removal of 9 bases from V and 0 bases from J, the junction contained 25 bases not matched to a gene.

This receptor was identified in a human donor with breast cancer. Specimen: lymph node tissue, collected after IRX-2 immunotherapy. This chain joins TRBV23-1 and TRBJ1-5; 8 positions match TRBD1. TRBV23-1 is given ORF status, its function remaining uncertain. The CDR3 region is CARNSNRKTDRGPISNQPQHF. CDR3 nucleotide sequence: TGCGCCAGGAATTCAAATCGAAAGACAGACAGGGGTCCCATTAGCAATCAGCCCCAGCATTTT.